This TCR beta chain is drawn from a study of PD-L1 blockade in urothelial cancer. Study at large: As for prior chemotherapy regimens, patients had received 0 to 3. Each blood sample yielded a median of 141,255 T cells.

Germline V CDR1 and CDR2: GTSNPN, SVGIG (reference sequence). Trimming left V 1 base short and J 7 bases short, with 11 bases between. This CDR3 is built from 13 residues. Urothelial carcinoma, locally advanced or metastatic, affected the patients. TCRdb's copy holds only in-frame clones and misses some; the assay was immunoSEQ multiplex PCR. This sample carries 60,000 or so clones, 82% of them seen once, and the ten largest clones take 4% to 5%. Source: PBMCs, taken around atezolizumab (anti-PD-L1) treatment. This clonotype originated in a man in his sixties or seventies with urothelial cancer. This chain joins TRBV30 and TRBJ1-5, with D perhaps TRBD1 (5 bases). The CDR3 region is CAWSASGGQPQHF. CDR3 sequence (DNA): TGTGCCTGGAGTGCATCGGGGGGACAGCCCCAGCATTTT.